Listed below are T cell receptor beta chains from one sample, sequenced in a study of T cells in Graves' hyperthyroidism and ophthalmopathy. TCRdb recomputed calls from the multiplex PCR reads with MiXCR, one row per CDR3 protein. The sample carries about 640,000 distinct CDR3 sequences, more than 14% recorded once. Input material: blood. The receptors here all came from a woman aged 45-65 years with Graves' ophthalmopathy. Each CDR3 is given with its conserved first and last residue. D genes are given only for firm matches. A row's size may be missing; if present it is once, few, many or a size class.

j_call d_call clone_size v_call cdr3_nt cdr3_aa
TRBJ2-3 - many TRBV24-1 TGTGCCACCAGTGATCCTCGAAGGAAGGCAGGGCGAGATACGCAGTATTTT CATSDPRRKAGRDTQYF
TRBJ1-5 - many TRBV28 TGTGCCAGCAATCCGGAGGTTCCCAATCAGCCCCAGCATTTT CASNPEVPNQPQHF
TRBJ2-7 - many TRBV27 TGTGCCAGCAGTCCAATCGGACTTTACGAGCAGTACTTC CASSPIGLYEQYF
TRBJ1-4 - - TRBV12-3/TRBV12-4 TGTGCCAGCAGTTTTCGGACCGCCAATGAAAAACTGTTTTTT CASSFRTANEKLFF
TRBJ2-1 - few TRBV6-2/TRBV6-3 TGTGCCAGCAGTTACCAGGGAAATGAGCAGTTCTTC CASSYQGNEQFF
TRBJ2-3 TRBD2 - TRBV11-3 TGTGCCAGCAGCTTAGGACTAGCGGGAGCGAGCACAGATACGCAGTATTTT CASSLGLAGASTDTQYF
TRBJ1-2 - few TRBV29-1 TGCAGCGTTAAAGGAACAGCAGCTAACTATGGCTACACCTTC CSVKGTAANYGYTF
TRBJ2-7 - few TRBV28 TGTGCCAGCAGTTTACAAGGAGGAATCCACTACGAGCAGTACTTC CASSLQGGIHYEQYF
TRBJ1-1 - - TRBV12-3/TRBV12-4 TGTGCCAGCAGCCTCCCCGGAAGCAGCATGAACACTGAAGCTTTCTTT CASSLPGSSMNTEAFF
TRBJ1-2 - many TRBV2 TGTGCCAGCAGTCCTCTAGGACGGTTTGACTATGGCTACACCTTC CASSPLGRFDYGYTF
TRBJ2-1 - many TRBV30 TGTGCCTGGAGTTCCGGGACCCAATACAATGAGCAGTTCTTC CAWSSGTQYNEQFF
TRBJ2-1 - many TRBV7-9 TGTGCCAGCAGCTTCTTTCGAAGCGGCTCCTACAATGAGCAGTTCTTC CASSFFRSGSYNEQFF
TRBJ2-3 - many TRBV6-1 TGTGCCAGCAGTGTAATTGACAGTAACACAGATACGCAGTATTTT CASSVIDSNTDTQYF
TRBJ2-2 - few TRBV18 TGTGCCAGCTCACCACTTGTGGATTTTGGCACCGGGGAGCTGTTTTTT CASSPLVDFGTGELFF
TRBJ2-5 - many TRBV7-2 TGTGCCAGCAGCTCTTATCGGGGAGCGCAGGAGACCCAGTACTTC CASSSYRGAQETQYF
TRBJ2-1 - many TRBV11-3 TGTGCCAGCAGCCAGCTGCTCGGGGGTTTGGTTAATGAGCAGTTCTTC CASSQLLGGLVNEQFF
TRBJ2-5 TRBD2 many TRBV29-1 TGCAGCGTTGAAGAAGGCGGGAGGGCCGAAGAGACCCAGTACTTC CSVEEGGRAEETQYF
TRBJ2-7 - many TRBV12-3/TRBV12-4 TGTGCCAGCAGCAAAACGACTGAAGGAACGGGGCAGTACTTC CASSKTTEGTGQYF
TRBJ1-5 - many TRBV27 TGTGCCAGCAGTTTACGGGGCTCATCTCATCAGCCCCAGCATTTT CASSLRGSSHQPQHF
TRBJ2-6 - - TRBV24-1 TGTGCCACCAGTGATGCGGGTGGGAGCTCTGGGGCCAACGTCCTGACTTTC CATSDAGGSSGANVLTF
TRBJ2-7 TRBD1 - TRBV7-3 TGTGCCAGCAGCCCAGGGGGACAGGGCATTGCCGGGGAGCAGTACTTC CASSPGGQGIAGEQYF
TRBJ2-7 - few TRBV3-1 TGTGCCAGCAGCCGAGGACTTAACTACGAGCAGTACTTC CASSRGLNYEQYF